This TCR beta chain was captured in a study of blood T cell repertoires in COVID-19. Whole-study context: Specimens from acute and convalescent COVID-19 originated in the United States, Italy and Spain. Nucleic acid was either cDNA or gDNA, and it came from T cells, B-cell-depleted T cells, or PBMCs.

Authors' analysis steps: Amplification of reference gene primers provided the estimated nucleated cell counts. Some clones are missing from TCRdb's copy, which holds only in-frame ones; the method was immunoSEQ multiplex PCR. D and trimming were read from the DNA, whereas the V and J calls and clone size are those reported in that table. The sample yields about 110,000 clones, about 88% seen once. The CDR3 runs to 14 residues. Per germline, CDR1 MNHEY and CDR2 SMNVEV (reference sequence). After removal of 5 bases from V and 1 base from J, the junction contained 2 bases not matched to a gene. This TCR was sampled from a human donor in a cohort sampled during active COVID-19. The material sequenced was peripheral blood. The rearrangement joins TRBV27 to TRBJ1-1; 9 nucleotides agree with TRBD1. For the CDR3, the DNA is TGTGCCAGCAGTCCGGACAGGGGGAACACTGAAGCTTTCTTT. Its protein is CASSPDRGNTEAFF.